In its sample, the clone carrying this T cell receptor beta chain was seen many times. Its specificity is not known. The sample is drawn from a study of CD8 T cells in ankylosing spondylitis. Whole-study findings and limits: Several highly homologous variants formed a TCR beta motif that appeared characteristic of ankylosing spondylitis blood. Reactive arthritis synovial fluid and blood were previously reported to contain some motif variants. CD8+ disease-linked clones were present at relatively low frequencies in blood.

Making the TCR beta libraries involved quantitative 5'-RACE with molecular barcodes. Via MiXCR, TCRdb re-called the 5' RACE reads, giving one row per CDR3 protein. Among 220,000 or so distinct CDR3 sequences listed, 10% to 13% were seen once. The V gene lost 5 bases and the J gene lost 13 bases, with 9 bases spanning the gap. The germline V gene has CDR1 LNHDA and CDR2 SQIVND (reference sequence). CDR3 length equals 10 residues. The source material was blood, either unsorted or a sorted T cell fraction (not recorded which). This TCR was sampled from a male donor with ankylosing spondylitis or in good health (not recorded which). The chain links TRBV19 to TRBJ2-1; either TRBD1 or TRBD2 may supply D (5 bases each). The CDR3 DNA reads TGTGCCAGTAGTTCGGGACGCCAGTTCTTC. As protein: CASSSGRQFF.